Presented here are 32 T cell receptor beta chains from one specimen sequenced in a study of cytomegalovirus exposure and HLA in healthy donors. The PCR had 60 Vbeta and 13 Jbeta primers. Here immunoSEQ multiplex PCR was the method, and the copy in TCRdb shows in-frame clones only, minus some. The sample has tens of thousands of clones. The sample taken for sequencing was PBMCs. These receptor sequences come from a man between 18 and 29 years old in good health and CMV-seropositive.

This chain connects TRBV6-1 to TRBJ2-5; weak D call: TRBD2 (6 bases). There are 14 residues in the CDR3. Looked up from germline, CDR1 is MNHNS and CDR2 is SASEGT. Trimming took 6 bases from V and 4 from J, leaving 15 bases between them. The CDR3, as DNA: TGTGCCAGCAGGCGGGAAGGGTACGGAGAGACCCAGTACTTC. Amino acids: CASRREGYGETQYF.

The chain uses TRBV6-1 and TRBJ1-4, with TRBD1 matching 10 bases. This CDR3 is 15 amino acids long. The V segment lost 5 bases and the J segment 8 bases; nucleotides outside the gene matches: 8. Looked up from germline, CDR1 is MNHNS and CDR2 is SASEGT. Here the CDR3 reads CASSPVDRGREKLFF. The CDR3 nucleotides read TGTGCCAGCAGTCCCGTGGACAGGGGGAGGGAAAAACTGTTTTTT.

CDR3: CASSQVGARSNTGELFF. The CDR3 DNA reads as TGCGCCAGCAGCCAAGTTGGGGCGAGATCGAACACCGGGGAGCTGTTTTTT. V usage is TRBV4-1 and J usage is TRBJ2-2; TRBD1 might be the D (5 bases). Trimming removed 1 base from V and 0 bases from J, with 12 bases in between. This CDR3 comprises 17 residues. Germline-derived CDR1 and CDR2 are MGHRA and YSYEKL.

The rearrangement links TRBV5-6 to TRBJ2-7, with TRBD2 matching 7 bases. V shed 1 base and J 4 bases; nucleotides not matched to a gene: 8. CDR1 is SGHDT and CDR2 is YYEEEE in the germline V gene. There are 15 residues in the CDR3. The CDR3 region is CASSLRGGGLYEQYF. CDR3 DNA sequence: TGTGCCAGCAGCTTGCGCGGGGGAGGCCTTTACGAGCAGTACTTC.

The chain uses TRBV6-5 and TRBJ2-7; 11 bases agree with TRBD1. The CDR3 contains 15 residues. V shed 5 bases, J shed 5 bases, and the junction held 8 bases outside the gene matches. In germline, CDR1 is MNHEY, CDR2 SVGAGI. The CDR3 loop reads CASSTGQGASNEQYF. The DNA of the CDR3 is TGTGCCAGCAGTACCGGACAGGGGGCAAGTAACGAGCAGTACTTC.

The rearrangement uses TRBV9 and TRBJ2-3, with 7 bases that match TRBD2. This CDR3 contains 15 residues. V trimming: 0 bases; J trimming: 5 bases; junction bases outside the gene matches: 6. Germline values: CDR1 SGDLS, CDR2 YYNGEE. The CDR3 DNA is TGTGCCAGCAGCGTAGCCGGGGGGAAAGGAGATACGCAGTATTTT. This encodes CASSVAGGKGDTQYF.

The chain employs TRBV5-1 and TRBJ2-7; 7 bases align to TRBD1. This CDR3 spans 17 amino acids. With V trimmed by 2 bases and J by 3 bases, 14 bases remained unmatched. Per germline, CDR1 SGHRS and CDR2 YFSETQ. In DNA form, the CDR3 reads TGCGCCAGCAGCTTACGACACCCTAGGGGGCAGTTCTACGAGCAGTACTTC. Residues: CASSLRHPRGQFYEQYF.

V gene TRBV19 combines with J gene TRBJ2-5; 8 bases map to TRBD2. Judging by the DNA end, TRBJ2-7 fits better; the J call may be wrong. The germline gives CDR1 LNHDA, CDR2 SQIVND (reference sequence). The CDR3 runs 14 residues. DNA for the CDR3: TGTGCCAGTAGTATAGGAGCGGGGGACTACGAGCAGTACTTC. As protein: CASSIGAGDYEQYF.

This chain joins TRBV7-2 and TRBJ1-4, with TRBD1 matching over 9 bases. The J segment lost 8 bases and the V segment lost 5 bases, leaving 12 bases of the junction unmatched. Germline assignment: CDR1 SGHTA and CDR2 FQGNSA. The CDR3 is 16 amino acids. The CDR3 here is CASSRQGVWVREKLFF. CDR3 coding DNA: TGTGCCAGCAGCCGACAGGGGGTCTGGGTTCGGGAAAAACTGTTTTTT.

The chain is built from TRBV9 and TRBJ1-1, with 11 bases lining up with TRBD1. Germline V gene data show CDR1 as SGDLS and CDR2 as YYNGEE. The CDR3 has 17 residues. V was clipped by 4 bases and J by 4 bases; unmatched bases: 12. The CDR3 nucleotides are TGTGCCAGCAGCTCTCGACCGGGACAGGGGGGAGTCACTGAAGCTTTCTTT. It translates to CASSSRPGQGGVTEAFF.

The V call is TRBV18, the J call TRBJ1-2, with D perhaps matching TRBD1 (5 bases). The CDR3 spans 15 residues. CDR1 is KGHSH, CDR2 LQKENI, per germline. Deletions cut 3 bases from V and 3 bases from J, with 14 bases between. The CDR3 DNA sequence: TGTGCCAGCTCACCTGATCAGGGTTCCCACTATGGCTACACCTTC. Its protein is CASSPDQGSHYGYTF.

The V call is TRBV2, the J call TRBJ2-7, with TRBD2 matching 11 bases. After removal of 8 bases from V and 0 bases from J, the junction contained 6 bases not matched to a gene. The CDR3 extends over 15 amino acids. Germline V gene data show CDR1 as SNHLY and CDR2 as FYNNEI. Here the CDR3 DNA reads TGTGCCAGCCATGAGCTAGCGGGAGGCTCCTACGAGCAGTACTTC. It specifies CASHELAGGSYEQYF. The full variable domain, completed using reference TRBV2 and TRBJ2-7, is EPEVTQTPSHQVTQMGQEVILRCVPISNHLYFYWYRQILGQKVEFLVSFYNNEISEKSEIFDDQFSVERPDGSNFTLKIRSTKLEDSAMYFCASHELAGGSYEQYFGPGTRLTVT.

Turning to this clone: An end of the junction does not agree with germline; a read error may underlie this. This chain joins TRBV27 and TRBJ2-7; TRBD1 aligns across 10 bases. This CDR3 spans 13 amino acids. Germline V gene lookup returns CDR1 MNHEY and CDR2 SMNVEV (reference sequence). The chain's CDR3 is CASSRDRGYERYF. CDR3 DNA: TGTGCCAGCAGTCGGGACAGGGGCTACGAGCGGTACTTC.

The rearrangement links TRBV6-1 to TRBJ1-1; weak D call: TRBD1 (5 bases). Germline V CDR1 and CDR2: MNHNS, SASEGT. V dropped 8 bases and J dropped 10 bases, with 17 bases sitting between them. CDR3 length: 12 residues. The CDR3: CASGTSGRRAFF. In DNA form, the CDR3 reads TGTGCCAGCGGAACCTCAGGGAGGCGAGCTTTCTTT.

The chain is built from TRBV6-4 and TRBJ1-5; the D is unclear. The CDR3 totals 14 residues. V was cut by 6 bases and J by 2 bases, with 11 bases left in between. Germline V lookup: CDR1 MRHNA, CDR2 SNTAGT. The CDR3 sequence is CASSAEIGNQPQHF. The CDR3, as DNA: TGTGCCAGCAGCGCCGAAATAGGCAATCAGCCCCAGCATTTT.

The chain combines TRBV5-1 with TRBJ2-1; 12 positions agree with TRBD2. CDR3 length: 18 amino acids. Germline lookup yields CDR1 SGHRS and CDR2 YFSETQ. V lost 0 bases, J lost 5 bases, and 9 bases stayed unmatched. DNA of the CDR3: TGCGCCAGCAGCTTGGCCGGACTAGCGGGGCACCTCGACAATGAGCAGTTCTTC. It specifies CASSLAGLAGHLDNEQFF.

The chain is built from TRBV7-2 and TRBJ1-1, with no clear D. V dropped 1 base and J dropped 1 base, with 4 bases sitting between them. The CDR3 is made up of 13 amino acids. Germline V lookup: CDR1 SGHTA, CDR2 FQGNSA. The chain's CDR3 is CASSLDRNTEAFF. Written as DNA, the CDR3 is TGTGCCAGCAGCTTAGACAGGAACACTGAAGCTTTCTTT. The full variable domain, in which reference TRBV7-2 and TRBJ1-1 provide the parts outside the CDR3, is GAGVSQSPSNKVTEKGKDVELRCDPISGHTALYWYRQSLGQGLEFLIYFQGNSAPDKSGLPSDRFSAERTGGSVSTLTIQRTQQEDSAVYLCASSLDRNTEAFFGQGTRLTVV.

The V and J genes are TRBV4-1 and TRBJ1-2; TRBD1 might be the D (6 bases). The germline gives CDR1 MGHRA, CDR2 YSYEKL. Trimming removed 0 bases at V and 2 bases at J, with 16 bases between. The CDR3 is 17 amino acids. CDR3 DNA sequence: TGCGCCAGCAGCCAAGATGGCCTGCAGGGGAAGAACTATGGCTACACCTTC. As protein: CASSQDGLQGKNYGYTF.

The CDR3 here is CASSLPQGAGLKAFF. The CDR3 nucleotides are TGTGCCAGCAGTTTACCACAGGGGGCCGGGTTGAAAGCTTTCTTT. The rearrangement joins TRBV28 to TRBJ1-1; 9 bases are a match to TRBD1. J was trimmed by 9 bases and V by 2 bases; bases with no gene match: 10. Germline lookup yields CDR1 MDHEN and CDR2 SYDVKM. The CDR3 has 15 residues.

V and J are TRBV2 and TRBJ2-1, with D hard to call. CDR3 length: 14 amino acids. V lost 6 bases, J lost 3 bases, and 12 bases lay in between. Per germline, CDR1 SNHLY and CDR2 FYNNEI. CDR3 nucleotides: TGTGCCAGCAGACCCCGAAGACTCTACAATGAGCAGTTCTTC. Its translation: CASRPRRLYNEQFF. Using reference TRBV2 and TRBJ2-1 for the parts outside the CDR3, the full variable domain is EPEVTQTPSHQVTQMGQEVILRCVPISNHLYFYWYRQILGQKVEFLVSFYNNEISEKSEIFDDQFSVERPDGSNFTLKIRSTKLEDSAMYFCASRPRRLYNEQFFGPGTRLTVL.

The rearrangement uses TRBV28 and TRBJ2-7; weak D call: TRBD1 (6 bases). The V gene lost 5 bases and the J gene lost 5 bases, with 19 bases spanning the gap. Looked up from germline, CDR1 is MDHEN and CDR2 is SYDVKM. The CDR3 spans 15 residues. Here the CDR3 DNA reads TGTGCCAGCAGTCACAGGGTTTTTATGGCCCACGAGCAGTACTTC. It encodes CASSHRVFMAHEQYF.

The V call is TRBV5-6, the J call TRBJ1-1, with TRBD1 matching over 8 bases. The CDR3 loop spans 14 amino acids. V shed 3 bases, J shed 5 bases, and the junction held 6 bases outside the gene matches. CDR1 and CDR2 (germline): SGHDT, YYEEEE. The CDR3 bases are TGTGCCAGCAGCTCCGGACAGGGTAGAACTGAAGCTTTCTTT. The encoded protein is CASSSGQGRTEAFF.

As DNA, the CDR3 is TGTGCCAGCAGCGGAAGACATCAAGAGACCCAGTACTTC. It encodes CASSGRHQETQYF. The J gene is TRBJ2-5, the V gene TRBV7-9; the D is unclear. Trimming pared 5 bases from V and 2 bases from J, leaving 9 bases between. The CDR3 is 13 residues long. In germline, CDR1 is SEHNR, CDR2 FQNEAQ (reference sequence).

The J gene is TRBJ2-7, the V gene TRBV2; 7 bases map to TRBD1. The CDR3 is made up of 15 amino acids. After removal of 5 bases from V and 6 bases from J, the junction contained 13 bases not matched to a gene. Per germline, CDR1 SNHLY and CDR2 FYNNEI. DNA of the CDR3: TGTGCCAGCAGTACCATACCAGAGGGGGCCCTCGAGCAGTACTTC. It is translated as CASSTIPEGALEQYF. Supplemented by reference TRBV2 and TRBJ2-7, the full variable domain reads EPEVTQTPSHQVTQMGQEVILRCVPISNHLYFYWYRQILGQKVEFLVSFYNNEISEKSEIFDDQFSVERPDGSNFTLKIRSTKLEDSAMYFCASSTIPEGALEQYFGPGTRLTVT.

This clone is identified as medium-sized from frequency. This chain links TRBV7-9 with TRBJ2-3; 8 bases align to TRBD1. Trimming removed 2 bases from V and 4 bases from J; junction bases left unmatched: 8. The CDR3 is made up of 16 amino acids. Germline CDR1 reads SEHNR; CDR2 reads FQNEAQ (reference sequence). The CDR3 spells CASSLRTGRYADTQYF. CDR3 sequence (DNA): TGTGCCAGCAGCTTAAGGACAGGGAGGTATGCAGATACGCAGTATTTT.

V usage is TRBV19 and J usage is TRBJ2-7; perhaps TRBD1 as D (6 bases). The CDR3 is 13 residues long. V was shortened by 8 bases and J by 0 bases, with 11 bases between the two germline ends. Germline-derived CDR1 and CDR2 are LNHDA and SQIVND (reference sequence). The CDR3 here is CASHGQPSYEQYF. Here the CDR3 DNA reads TGTGCCAGTCACGGACAGCCCTCCTACGAGCAGTACTTC. The whole variable domain, remainder taken from reference TRBV19 and TRBJ2-7, is DGGITQSPKYLFRKEGQNVTLSCEQNLNHDAMYWYRQDPGQGLRLIYYSQIVNDFQKGDIAEGYSVSREKKESFPLTVTSAQKNPTAFYLCASHGQPSYEQYFGPGTRLTVT.

The CDR3 loop is CASSYSEGGQGYTF. The CDR3, as DNA: TGTGCCAGCAGTTACTCAGAAGGGGGCCAAGGCTACACCTTC. The chain couples TRBV6-6 to TRBJ1-2, with 7 nucleotides matching TRBD1. Trimming removed 0 bases from V and 8 bases from J; junction bases left unmatched: 6. CDR1 and CDR2 from the germline V gene are MNHNY and SVGAGI (reference sequence). There are 14 residues in the CDR3.

This rearrangement joins TRBV18 to TRBJ1-1, with a tentative D call TRBD1 (5 bases). V lost 2 bases and J lost 5, with 9 bases in between. The CDR3 runs 13 residues. CDR1 and CDR2 (germline): KGHSH, LQKENI. CDR3 sequence: CASSPKQETEAFF. CDR3 in DNA: TGTGCCAGCTCACCAAAACAGGAAACTGAAGCTTTCTTT.

The genes are TRBV5-6 and TRBJ1-2; 9 nucleotides agree with TRBD1. Trimming removed 4 bases from V and 7 bases from J; junction bases left unmatched: 11. Per germline, CDR1 SGHDT and CDR2 YYEEEE. The CDR3 is 15 residues long. CDR3 DNA sequence: TGTGCCAGCAGCCTCCGGGACAGGGAAGGTGGTGGCTACACCTTC. Its protein is CASSLRDREGGGYTF.

J is TRBJ1-5 and V is TRBV7-8; D possibly corresponds to TRBD1 (5 bases). V was clipped by 1 base and J by 1 base, with 14 bases between them. The CDR3 is 17 residues long. Germline V gene sequence: CDR1 SGHVS, CDR2 FQNEAQ. In nucleotides, the CDR3 is TGTGCCAGCAGCTTAGAACAGGCGAAAGGGAGCAATCAGCCCCAGCATTTT. It is translated as CASSLEQAKGSNQPQHF.

This chain joins TRBV6-1 and TRBJ1-1, with unresolved D. V was shortened by 3 bases and J by 1 base, with 6 bases between the two germline ends. The CDR3 covers 13 residues. Germline V gene sequence: CDR1 MNHNS, CDR2 SASEGT. The CDR3 nucleotides read TGTGCCAGCAGTGAGCAGGAGAACACTGAAGCTTTCTTT. As protein: CASSEQENTEAFF.

The chain links TRBV30 to TRBJ1-3, with D possibly matching TRBD1 (6 bases). Germline lookup yields CDR1 GTSNPN and CDR2 SVGIG (reference sequence). The CDR3 sequence is 17 residues long. V was cut by 3 bases and J by 0 bases, with 18 bases left in between. The CDR3 region has the DNA TGTGCCTGGAGAGCCATTACAGGGCGGCTCTCTGGAAACACCATATATTTT. Its protein product is CAWRAITGRLSGNTIYF.